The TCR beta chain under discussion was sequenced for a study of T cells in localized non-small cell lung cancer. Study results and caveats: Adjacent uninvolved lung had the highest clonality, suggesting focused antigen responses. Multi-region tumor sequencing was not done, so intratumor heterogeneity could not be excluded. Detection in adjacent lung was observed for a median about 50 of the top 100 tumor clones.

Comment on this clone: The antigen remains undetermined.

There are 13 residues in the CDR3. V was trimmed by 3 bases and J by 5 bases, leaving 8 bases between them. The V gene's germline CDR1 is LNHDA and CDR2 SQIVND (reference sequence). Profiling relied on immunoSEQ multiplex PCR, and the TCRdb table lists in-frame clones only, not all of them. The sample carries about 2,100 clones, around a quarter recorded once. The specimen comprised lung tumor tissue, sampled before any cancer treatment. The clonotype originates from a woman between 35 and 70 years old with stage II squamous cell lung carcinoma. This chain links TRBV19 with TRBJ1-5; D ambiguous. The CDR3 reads CASSIGRDQPQHF. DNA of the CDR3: TGTGCCAGTAGTATTGGTAGGGATCAGCCCCAGCATTTT.